This T cell receptor (beta chain) is drawn from a study of blood T cell repertoires in COVID-19. Study overall: Researchers got acute and convalescent COVID-19 samples from the United States, Italy and Spain.

Individuals aged roughly 18 to 90 years were recruited from 24 US areas. Recovered status in Cohort 3 required two negative PCRs, clearance, or symptom resolution. The germline CDR1 and CDR2 sequences are MNHEY and SMNVEV (reference sequence). V was pared by 3 bases and J by 1 base, with 8 bases of the junction left unmatched. The CDR3 contains 18 residues. Sequenced by immunoSEQ multiplex PCR; TCRdb stores in-frame clones only, minus some. The table shows roughly 200,000 clones, with more than 80% occurring only once. The TCR originated in a man aged 25 to 40 who had recovered from COVID-19. Material: PBMCs or T cells enriched from blood (not recorded which). The chain has TRBV27 and TRBJ2-1, with 11 bases that match TRBD2. The DNA of the CDR3 is TGTGCCAGCAGTTTTCGGCTAGCGGGAGGATTGTCCTACAATGAGCAGTTCTTC. This encodes CASSFRLAGGLSYNEQFF.